These T cell receptor beta chains were read from a single sample in a study of cytomegalovirus exposure and HLA in healthy donors. The assay was immunoSEQ multiplex PCR, and TCRdb's table has in-frame clones only and misses some. Of over 20,000 clones in the sample, under 98% were seen once. Sample: PBMCs. The receptor set was obtained from a man aged 30-40 years in good health and CMV-seropositive. The CDR3 runs from the conserved cysteine through the conserved F or W. D genes are given only for firm matches. Size values are once, few and many counts, or a class for expanded clones, and some rows have none.

abundance: NA
j_gene: TRBJ1-2
v_gene: TRBV29-1
d_gene: NA
CDR3nt: TGCAGCGTTGAGGGGACTGGTTTCGGCTACACCTTC
CDR3aa: CSVEGTGFGYTF

abundance: NA
j_gene: TRBJ1-3
v_gene: TRBV6-5
d_gene: NA
CDR3nt: TGTGCCAGCAGTTACGAAGGGGGGGTAAACACCATATATTTT
CDR3aa: CASSYEGGVNTIYF

abundance: NA
j_gene: TRBJ1-1
v_gene: TRBV25-1
d_gene: NA
CDR3nt: TGTGCCAGCAAAACTGGAGGACCGAACACTGAAGCTTTCTTT
CDR3aa: CASKTGGPNTEAFF

abundance: once
j_gene: TRBJ2-1
v_gene: TRBV4-1
d_gene: TRBD2
CDR3nt: TGCGCCAGCAGCCAAGAGGGACTAGCTCGCGACAATGAGCAGTTCTTC
CDR3aa: CASSQEGLARDNEQFF

abundance: NA
j_gene: TRBJ2-3
v_gene: TRBV12-2
d_gene: NA
CDR3nt: TGTGCAAGTCGCTTCCCGGGACAGGGGGTAAGAACAGATACGCAGTATTTT
CDR3aa: CASRFPGQGVRTDTQYF

abundance: once
j_gene: TRBJ1-2
v_gene: TRBV28
d_gene: NA
CDR3nt: TGTGCCAGCAGTTTAGGGCAGGGAGGCTATGGCTACACCTTC
CDR3aa: CASSLGQGGYGYTF

abundance: once
j_gene: TRBJ1-4
v_gene: TRBV5-1
d_gene: NA
CDR3nt: TGCGCCAGCAGTTCCGGGGGGCGAGCTAATGAAAAACTGTTTTTT
CDR3aa: CASSSGGRANEKLFF

abundance: NA
j_gene: TRBJ2-1
v_gene: TRBV5-1
d_gene: TRBD2
CDR3nt: TGCGCCAGCAGCTCGGGGACCTTAGCGGGAGGGGAGAATGAGCAGTTCTTC
CDR3aa: CASSSGTLAGGENEQFF

abundance: NA
j_gene: TRBJ1-1
v_gene: TRBV5-5
d_gene: NA
CDR3nt: TGTGCCAGCAGCTTGGTTCTCACGGGGAGCACTGAAGCTTTCTTT
CDR3aa: CASSLVLTGSTEAFF

abundance: NA
j_gene: TRBJ2-6
v_gene: TRBV4-3
d_gene: NA
CDR3nt: TGCGCCAGCAGCCCGGGGGCTGGGGCCAACGTCCTGACTTTC
CDR3aa: CASSPGAGANVLTF

abundance: once
j_gene: TRBJ1-5
v_gene: TRBV10-3
d_gene: NA
CDR3nt: TGTGCCATCAGTGAGATTGGAGGGGAGGGACAGCCCCAGCATTTT
CDR3aa: CAISEIGGEGQPQHF

abundance: NA
j_gene: TRBJ1-2
v_gene: TRBV5-1
d_gene: NA
CDR3nt: TGCGCCAGCAGCTTTAGGGGGGGAGTGGATGGCTACACCTTC
CDR3aa: CASSFRGGVDGYTF

abundance: few
j_gene: TRBJ2-2
v_gene: TRBV7-3
d_gene: TRBD2
CDR3nt: TGTGCCAGCAGCCCGCAAGCGGGAGTTGTAGCCGGGGAGCTGTTTTTT
CDR3aa: CASSPQAGVVAGELFF

abundance: NA
j_gene: TRBJ2-7
v_gene: TRBV9
d_gene: TRBD1
CDR3nt: TGTGCCAGCAGCGTAGTGTCTGGGACAGGGTTGCGCGAGCAGTACTTC
CDR3aa: CASSVVSGTGLREQYF

abundance: NA
j_gene: TRBJ2-7
v_gene: TRBV27
d_gene: NA
CDR3nt: TGTGCCAGCAGCCAGAATGGCTTAGCGCCATCCTTCTCCTACGAGCAGTACTTC
CDR3aa: CASSQNGLAPSFSYEQYF

abundance: NA
j_gene: TRBJ1-5
v_gene: TRBV25-1
d_gene: NA
CDR3nt: TGTGCCAGCAGGAAGGAGGGGCAGCCCCAGCATTTT
CDR3aa: CASRKEGQPQHF

abundance: NA
j_gene: TRBJ1-5
v_gene: TRBV6-5
d_gene: NA
CDR3nt: TGTGCCATCCGAGCGGTCGATCAGCCCCAGCATTTT
CDR3aa: CAIRAVDQPQHF

abundance: once
j_gene: TRBJ1-1
v_gene: TRBV9
d_gene: NA
CDR3nt: TGTGCCAGCAGCGGCAGGGGCAGGCCAAGAACCGACACTGAAGCTTTCTTT
CDR3aa: CASSGRGRPRTDTEAFF

abundance: NA
j_gene: TRBJ2-7
v_gene: TRBV7-9
d_gene: NA
CDR3nt: TGTGCCAGCAGCTGGCGGGACTCCCTTGGCTACGAGCAGTACTTC
CDR3aa: CASSWRDSLGYEQYF

abundance: NA
j_gene: TRBJ2-2
v_gene: TRBV6-1
d_gene: TRBD2
CDR3nt: TGTGCCAGCAAACTAGCGGGGGCCACCGGGGAGCTGTTTTTT
CDR3aa: CASKLAGATGELFF

abundance: NA
j_gene: TRBJ1-2
v_gene: TRBV9
d_gene: TRBD1
CDR3nt: TGTGCCAGCAGCGTAGCATTGGGGACAGGGCATGGCTACACCTTC
CDR3aa: CASSVALGTGHGYTF

abundance: NA
j_gene: TRBJ2-7
v_gene: TRBV27
d_gene: NA
CDR3nt: TGTGCCAGCAGTTTATTATTAGGGGGGGGGAGCTCCTACGAGCAGTACTTC
CDR3aa: CASSLLLGGGSSYEQYF

abundance: NA
j_gene: TRBJ2-7
v_gene: TRBV14
d_gene: TRBD2
CDR3nt: TGTGCCAGCAGCCAGCTTCAAGCGGGAGGTCGAGAGCAGTACTTC
CDR3aa: CASSQLQAGGREQYF

abundance: NA
j_gene: TRBJ2-5
v_gene: TRBV27
d_gene: NA
CDR3nt: TGTGCCAGCAGTTTCGCGCAGGGGTCGGGAGAGACCCAGTACTTC
CDR3aa: CASSFAQGSGETQYF

abundance: NA
j_gene: TRBJ1-5
v_gene: TRBV25-1
d_gene: NA
CDR3nt: TGTGCCAGCAGTGCGACAGTTAGCAATCAGCCCCAGCATTTT
CDR3aa: CASSATVSNQPQHF

abundance: once
j_gene: TRBJ1-5
v_gene: TRBV19
d_gene: TRBD1
CDR3nt: TGTGCCAGTAGTATAGCTTGGGGGGACAGTAATCAGCCCCAGCATTTT
CDR3aa: CASSIAWGDSNQPQHF

abundance: NA
j_gene: TRBJ2-3
v_gene: TRBV6-1
d_gene: TRBD2
CDR3nt: TGTGCCAGGCCTGTACTAGCGGGCTCAGATACGCAGTATTTT
CDR3aa: CARPVLAGSDTQYF

abundance: NA
j_gene: TRBJ1-5
v_gene: TRBV7-2
d_gene: NA
CDR3nt: TGTGCCAGCAGCCAATCCAGGGGTTATAGCAATCAGCCCCAGCATTTT
CDR3aa: CASSQSRGYSNQPQHF

abundance: NA
j_gene: TRBJ1-2
v_gene: TRBV28
d_gene: NA
CDR3nt: TGTGCCAGCAGTTTAGTCGGCTCAGGGAACTATGGCTACACCTTC
CDR3aa: CASSLVGSGNYGYTF

abundance: NA
j_gene: TRBJ1-3
v_gene: TRBV6-5
d_gene: NA
CDR3nt: TGTGCCAGCAGTTACTCGGGGGAGGGTACTGGAAACACCATATATTTT
CDR3aa: CASSYSGEGTGNTIYF

abundance: NA
j_gene: TRBJ2-2
v_gene: TRBV9
d_gene: NA
CDR3nt: TGTGCCAGCAGCGTAGGTGCCCTAGGGGTCGGCGGGGAGCTGTTTTTT
CDR3aa: CASSVGALGVGGELFF

abundance: NA
j_gene: TRBJ1-4
v_gene: TRBV28
d_gene: NA
CDR3nt: TGTGCCAGCCTTGGACGGGGTGGTAATGAAAAACTGTTTTTT
CDR3aa: CASLGRGGNEKLFF

abundance: NA
j_gene: TRBJ1-2
v_gene: TRBV28
d_gene: TRBD1
CDR3nt: TGTGCCAGCAGTTTACCTACCGGGACAGGGGGCTACACCTTC
CDR3aa: CASSLPTGTGGYTF

abundance: NA
j_gene: TRBJ1-2
v_gene: TRBV7-9
d_gene: TRBD1
CDR3nt: TGTGCCAGCAGCTCCCGGGACAGCCGAGTAAACTATGGCTACACCTTC
CDR3aa: CASSSRDSRVNYGYTF

abundance: NA
j_gene: TRBJ2-3
v_gene: TRBV19
d_gene: TRBD2
CDR3nt: TGTGCCAGCACAACTAGCGGCCCCACAGATACGCAGTATTTT
CDR3aa: CASTTSGPTDTQYF

abundance: NA
j_gene: TRBJ2-7
v_gene: TRBV2
d_gene: TRBD1
CDR3nt: TGTGCCAGCAGGAAAAAGACAGGGGGAGATTACGAGCAGTACTTC
CDR3aa: CASRKKTGGDYEQYF

abundance: NA
j_gene: TRBJ2-7
v_gene: TRBV15
d_gene: TRBD1
CDR3nt: TGTGCCACCAGCCGACGGACAGGGACGAATCTCTACGAGCAGTACTTC
CDR3aa: CATSRRTGTNLYEQYF

abundance: NA
j_gene: TRBJ2-7
v_gene: TRBV28
d_gene: TRBD2
CDR3nt: TGTGCCAGCAGTCCCCCTAGCGGGAGCCGCTACGAGCAGTACTTC
CDR3aa: CASSPPSGSRYEQYF

abundance: NA
j_gene: TRBJ2-7
v_gene: TRBV5-1
d_gene: TRBD2
CDR3nt: TGCGCCAGCAGCTCACAGCTAGCGGGGGGGATTGACGAGCAGTACTTC
CDR3aa: CASSSQLAGGIDEQYF

abundance: NA
j_gene: TRBJ1-1
v_gene: TRBV18
d_gene: TRBD1
CDR3nt: TGTGCCAGCTCACGGACAGGTGGGACTGAAGCTTTCTTT
CDR3aa: CASSRTGGTEAFF

abundance: NA
j_gene: TRBJ1-2
v_gene: TRBV27
d_gene: NA
CDR3nt: TGTGCCAGCAGTGGTGCCAGGGTGAAGTATAGCAGCGACTATGGCTACACCTTC
CDR3aa: CASSGARVKYSSDYGYTF

abundance: NA
j_gene: TRBJ2-1
v_gene: TRBV28
d_gene: TRBD2
CDR3nt: TGTGCCAGCAGCCTGGGGGCGGGAGGGTTCTCCTACAATGAGCAGTTCTTC
CDR3aa: CASSLGAGGFSYNEQFF

abundance: NA
j_gene: TRBJ2-6
v_gene: TRBV6-6
d_gene: NA
CDR3nt: TGTGCCAGCAGTTACTCATGGCCGACTGGGGCCAACGTCCTGACTTTC
CDR3aa: CASSYSWPTGANVLTF

abundance: NA
j_gene: TRBJ1-1
v_gene: TRBV27
d_gene: NA
CDR3nt: TGTGCCAGCAGTTTATTATCGGCAGGATCAGGGGAAGCTTTCTTT
CDR3aa: CASSLLSAGSGEAFF